This is a list of T cell receptor beta chains from one sample in a study of human T cells and chemical hapten exposure. TCRdb reprocessed the RACE reads with MiXCR, giving one entry per CDR3 protein. The sample has tens of thousands of distinct CDR3 sequences; less than 9% are singletons. The sequencing here drew on whole blood, taken in connection with sensitization to the hapten diphenylcyclopropenone (DPC). Receptors originate from a woman in her forties or fifties with alopecia areata. Some clones in this sample may be carry-over from other donors' samples. Both conserved end residues are part of each CDR3.

J gene: TRBJ2-3
V gene: TRBV29-1
CDR3 protein: CSVVGVGDTQYF

J gene: TRBJ2-1
V gene: TRBV20-1
CDR3 protein: CSAMDRVSYNEQFF

J gene: TRBJ1-4
V gene: TRBV5-1
CDR3 protein: CASSLSNRRSNEKLFF

J gene: TRBJ1-1
V gene: TRBV7-2
CDR3 protein: CASSRTIRTEAFF

J gene: TRBJ1-4
V gene: TRBV4-1
CDR3 protein: CASREGPTNEKLFF

J gene: TRBJ2-1
V gene: TRBV4-1
CDR3 protein: CASSQAVGEGVSEQFF

J gene: TRBJ2-1
V gene: TRBV5-1
CDR3 protein: CASSRGGTSSHEQFF

J gene: TRBJ2-7
V gene: TRBV28
CDR3 protein: CASSRLFYEQYF

J gene: TRBJ2-1
V gene: TRBV30
CDR3 protein: CAWSVRVGTSANEQFF

J gene: TRBJ2-3
V gene: TRBV10-3
CDR3 protein: CAISEMRALGTDTQYF

J gene: TRBJ2-1
V gene: TRBV20-1
CDR3 protein: CSASQPSGRANNEQFF

J gene: TRBJ2-7
V gene: TRBV28
CDR3 protein: CASSLIHEQYF

J gene: TRBJ1-1
V gene: TRBV18
CDR3 protein: CASSPRVDYSGQSNTEAFF

J gene: TRBJ2-7
V gene: TRBV6-1
CDR3 protein: CATAPQGLGEQYF

J gene: TRBJ2-7
V gene: TRBV29-1
CDR3 protein: CSVRREGEQYF

J gene: TRBJ2-7
V gene: TRBV6-2/TRBV6-3
CDR3 protein: CASSRTLNYEQYF

J gene: TRBJ2-1
V gene: TRBV5-4
CDR3 protein: CASSWGSGTSTGEQFF

J gene: TRBJ1-2
V gene: TRBV20-1
CDR3 protein: CSASLGNYGYTF

J gene: TRBJ1-1
V gene: TRBV9
CDR3 protein: CASSVGEGLNTEAFF

J gene: TRBJ2-7
V gene: TRBV6-2/TRBV6-3
CDR3 protein: CASSYPLTGLGHSYEQYF

J gene: TRBJ2-1
V gene: TRBV12-3/TRBV12-4
CDR3 protein: CASRERLFGEQFF

J gene: TRBJ1-4
V gene: TRBV5-4
CDR3 protein: CASSLETNEKLFF

J gene: TRBJ2-1
V gene: TRBV10-3
CDR3 protein: CAISAVSGNEQFF

J gene: TRBJ1-1
V gene: TRBV12-3/TRBV12-4
CDR3 protein: CASSLPTGMGTEAFF

J gene: TRBJ2-7
V gene: TRBV9
CDR3 protein: CASSGGTFEQYF

J gene: TRBJ2-1
V gene: TRBV20-1
CDR3 protein: CSAGTADEQFF